This T cell receptor beta chain originates from a study of regulatory T cells in long-lasting Graves disease. Overall study context: Persistence in Graves' disease denoted antithyroid drug use beyond 5 years alongside positive TSH receptor antibodies.

With iRepertoire HTBI primers and Arm-PCR of CDR3 regions, TCR beta libraries were built. Original handling: Samples jointly harbored fewer than 70 TRBV and approximately 15 TRBJ segments. TCRdb used MiXCR to reprocess the multiplex PCR reads, holding one entry per CDR3 protein. The V and J calls were determined by TCRdb, not by the authors. The data contain about 460,000 distinct CDR3 sequences, about 20% of them singletons. Time point noted: persistent/refractory GD, antithyroid drugs over 5 years with positive TRAb. Construction of the TCR library relied on RNA isolated from PBMCs. The patients were drawn from one endocrinology department in Xi'an, China. Tubes containing EDTA received 7 to 10 milliliters of drawn peripheral blood. CDR1 is MDHEN, CDR2 SYDVKM, per germline. J was trimmed by 7 bases and V by 10 bases; bases with no gene match: 9. The CDR3 consists of 12 residues. Many counts were recorded for this clonotype.

Sample: peripheral blood mononuclear cells (PBMCs), taken when the disease was refractory, from a patient treated with antithyroid drugs. The sequence was collected from a female donor with Graves disease. The chain joins TRBV28 to TRBJ2-5; 7 nucleotides line up with TRBD1. The CDR3 DNA reads TGTGCCACAACAGGGGTGGTGGGGACCCAGTACTTC. Its translation: CATTGVVGTQYF.